This TCR beta chain was retrieved from a study of blood T cell repertoires in COVID-19. Study-level background: Samples taken during acute and convalescent COVID-19 were collected in the United States, Italy and Spain. The analysed material was cDNA or gDNA that came from T cells, B-cell-depleted T cells, or PBMCs.

The sample holds one count of this clone. Germline trimming cut 5 bases from V and 7 bases from J; bases unmatched to any gene: 4. The CDR3 is 12 residues long. The germline CDR1 and CDR2 sequences are SGHVS and FQNEAQ. Original methodology: Reference gene primer amplification gave estimated nucleated cell counts. Sequencing used immunoSEQ multiplex PCR; TCRdb keeps in-frame clones, though not all of them. The V and J calls and clone size come from that table; D and trimming were worked out from the DNA. Here the sample spans approximately 380,000 clones, around 84% being singletons. The gene calls are TRBV7-8 and TRBJ1-1, with 7 bases that match TRBD1. Sequencing was performed on peripheral blood. This receptor was taken from a woman younger than 30 with acute or convalescent COVID-19. Written as DNA, the CDR3 is TGTGCCAGCAGCCGACAGGGCGGTGAAGCTTTCTTT. It translates to CASSRQGGEAFF. Drawing the rest from reference TRBV7-8 and TRBJ1-1, the complete variable domain is GAGVSQSPRYKVAKRGQDVALRCDPISGHVSLFWYQQALGQGPEFLTYFQNEAQLDKSGLPSDRFFAERPEGSVSTLKIQRTQQEDSAVYLCASSRQGGEAFFGQGTRLTVV.